This TCR beta chain is from a study of blood T cell repertoires in COVID-19. Turning to the study itself: Sample material is recorded as cDNA or gDNA derived from T cells, B-cell-depleted T cells, or PBMCs.

In terms of age and location, participants ranged from roughly 18 to 90 years and lived in about two dozen US areas. Each participant's cohort was designated according to participant-reported clinical history. The CDR3 loop spans 16 amino acids. TCRdb's table, derived via immunoSEQ multiplex PCR, lists solely in-frame clones and lacks some. The sample yields 250,000 or so clones, approximately 81% seen once. Sequenced: PBMCs or T cells enriched from blood (not recorded which). The sequence derives from a woman in her 50s who had been exposed to COVID-19. The chain has TRBV21-1 and TRBJ1-1. TRBV21-1 is listed as a pseudogene. For the CDR3, the DNA is TGTGCCAGCAGCAACGGGGGGGGGAAAAAGGACACTGAAGCTTTCTTT. This codes for CASSNGGGKKDTEAFF.